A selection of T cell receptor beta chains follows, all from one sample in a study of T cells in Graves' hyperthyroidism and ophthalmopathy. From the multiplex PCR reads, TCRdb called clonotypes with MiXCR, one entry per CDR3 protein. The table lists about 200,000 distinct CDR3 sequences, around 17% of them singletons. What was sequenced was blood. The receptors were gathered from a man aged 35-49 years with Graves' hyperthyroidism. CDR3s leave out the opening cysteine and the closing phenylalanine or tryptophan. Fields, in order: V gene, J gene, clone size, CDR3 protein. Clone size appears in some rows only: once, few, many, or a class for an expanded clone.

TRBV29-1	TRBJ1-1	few	SVEDRTTGGWTEAF
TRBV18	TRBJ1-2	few	ASSTTGTVNYGYT
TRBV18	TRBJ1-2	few	ASSPPVQGNYGYT
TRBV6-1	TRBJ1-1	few	ASSTAGAPKNTEAF
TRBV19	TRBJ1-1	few	ASINRAGGTEAF
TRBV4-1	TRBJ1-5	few	ASSQGQMTAYSNQPQH
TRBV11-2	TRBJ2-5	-	ASSFPGHNVQTQY
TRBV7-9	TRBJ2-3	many	ASSHLGQVDLDTQY
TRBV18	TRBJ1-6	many	ASSLSEGTPLH
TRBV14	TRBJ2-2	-	ASSLSGYFTGELF
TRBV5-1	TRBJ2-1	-	AMTGGANEQF
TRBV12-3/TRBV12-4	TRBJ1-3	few	ASSLLAGGPIY
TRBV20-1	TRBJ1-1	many	SARLGTEAF
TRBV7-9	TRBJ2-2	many	ASSGLVLAGELF
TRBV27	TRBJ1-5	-	ASSSLIGRNQPQH
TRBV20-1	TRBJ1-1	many	IITGGHTEAF
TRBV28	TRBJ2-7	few	ASSSPPPGQGVYEQY
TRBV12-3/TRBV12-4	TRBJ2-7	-	ASSLAPGQGRNEQY
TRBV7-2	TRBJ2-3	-	ASSAGQKNTDTQY
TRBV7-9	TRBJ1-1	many	ASSLDQGNTEAF
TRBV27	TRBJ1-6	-	ASSVAGGLYNSPLH
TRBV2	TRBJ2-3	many	ASSVGGEIDTQY
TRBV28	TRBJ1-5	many	ASCLQTKSNQPQH
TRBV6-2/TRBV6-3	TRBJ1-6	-	ASTQGLPDNSPLH
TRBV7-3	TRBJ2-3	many	ASSVGTSGRTDTQY